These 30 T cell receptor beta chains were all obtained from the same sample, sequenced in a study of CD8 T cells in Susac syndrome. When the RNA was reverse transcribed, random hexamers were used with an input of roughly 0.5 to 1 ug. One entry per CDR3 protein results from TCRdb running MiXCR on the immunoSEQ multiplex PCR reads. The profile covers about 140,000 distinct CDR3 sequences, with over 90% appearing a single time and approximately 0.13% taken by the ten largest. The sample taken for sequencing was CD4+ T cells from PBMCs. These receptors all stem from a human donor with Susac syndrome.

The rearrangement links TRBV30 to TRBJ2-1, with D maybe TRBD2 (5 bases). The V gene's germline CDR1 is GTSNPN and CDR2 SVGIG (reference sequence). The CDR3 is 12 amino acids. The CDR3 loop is CASSGGMNEQFF. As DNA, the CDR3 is TGTGCTAGTTCTGGAGGAATGAATGAGCAGTTCTTC.

This CDR3 is CASSLTLGLGHNEQFF. The CDR3 DNA reads as TGTGCCAGCAGCTTAACGTTAGGGCTAGGACACAATGAGCAGTTCTTC. This rearrangement joins TRBV7-3 to TRBJ2-1; no definite D call. Trimming stripped 0 bases from V and 5 bases from J, with 14 bases between. The CDR3 has 16 amino acids. The germline V gene has CDR1 SGHTA and CDR2 FQGTGA.

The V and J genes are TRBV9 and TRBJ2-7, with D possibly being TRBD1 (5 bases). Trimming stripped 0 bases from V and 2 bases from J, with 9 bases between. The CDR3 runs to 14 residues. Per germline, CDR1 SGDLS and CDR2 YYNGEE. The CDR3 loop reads CASSVAVGPYEQYF. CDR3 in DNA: TGTGCCAGCAGCGTAGCTGTGGGGCCCTACGAGCAGTACTTC.

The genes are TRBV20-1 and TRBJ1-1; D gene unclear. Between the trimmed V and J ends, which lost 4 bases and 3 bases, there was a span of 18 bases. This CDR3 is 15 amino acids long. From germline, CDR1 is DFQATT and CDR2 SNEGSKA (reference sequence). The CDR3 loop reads CSANQPRGFDTEAFF. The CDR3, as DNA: TGCAGTGCTAACCAACCCAGAGGGTTCGACACTGAAGCTTTCTTT.

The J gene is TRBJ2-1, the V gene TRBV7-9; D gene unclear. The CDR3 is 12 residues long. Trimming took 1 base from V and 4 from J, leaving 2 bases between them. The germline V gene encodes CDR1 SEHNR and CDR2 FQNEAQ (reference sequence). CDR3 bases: TGTGCCAGCAGCTTAGGGTACAATGAGCAGTTCTTC. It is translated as CASSLGYNEQFF. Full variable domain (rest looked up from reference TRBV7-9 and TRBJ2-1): DTGVSQNPRHKITKRGQNVTFRCDPISEHNRLYWYRQTLGQGPEFLTYFQNEAQLEKSRLLSDRFSAERPKGSFSTLEIQRTEQGDSAMYLCASSLGYNEQFFGPGTRLTVL.

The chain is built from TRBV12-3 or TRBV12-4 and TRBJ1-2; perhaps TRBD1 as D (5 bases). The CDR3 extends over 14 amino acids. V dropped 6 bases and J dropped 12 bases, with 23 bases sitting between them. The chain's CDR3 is CASSDTNGAIPDTF. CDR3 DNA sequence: TGTGCCAGCAGCGATACTAATGGGGCGATCCCAGACACCTTC.

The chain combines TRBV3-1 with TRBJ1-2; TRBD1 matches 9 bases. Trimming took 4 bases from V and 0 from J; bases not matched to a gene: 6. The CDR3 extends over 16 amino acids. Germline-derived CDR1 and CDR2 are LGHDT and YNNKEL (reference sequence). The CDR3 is CASSRGQGNSNYGYTF. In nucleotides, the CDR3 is TGTGCCAGCAGCCGCGGACAGGGGAACTCTAACTATGGCTACACCTTC.

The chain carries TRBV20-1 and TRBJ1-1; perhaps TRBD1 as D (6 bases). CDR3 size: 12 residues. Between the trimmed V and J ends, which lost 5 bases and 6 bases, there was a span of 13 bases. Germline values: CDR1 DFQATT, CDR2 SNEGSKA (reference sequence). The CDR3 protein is CSAPADRPEAFF. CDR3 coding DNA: TGCAGTGCTCCTGCCGACAGGCCTGAAGCTTTCTTT.

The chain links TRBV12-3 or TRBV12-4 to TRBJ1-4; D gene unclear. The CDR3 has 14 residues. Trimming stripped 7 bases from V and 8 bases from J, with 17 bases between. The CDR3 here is CASTLGQAREKLFF. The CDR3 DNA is TGTGCCAGCACATTAGGGCAGGCCCGAGAAAAACTGTTTTTT.

The CDR3 nucleotides are TGTGCCAGCAGCCCTCTACTAGCGGGTAGCACAGATACGCAGTATTTT. Protein: CASSPLLAGSTDTQYF. The V call is TRBV5-4, the J call TRBJ2-3; the match to TRBD2 covers 9 bases. CDR1 is SGHNT, CDR2 YYREEE, per germline (reference sequence). The CDR3 loop spans 16 amino acids. The V segment lost 4 bases and the J segment 0 bases; nucleotides outside the gene matches: 6.

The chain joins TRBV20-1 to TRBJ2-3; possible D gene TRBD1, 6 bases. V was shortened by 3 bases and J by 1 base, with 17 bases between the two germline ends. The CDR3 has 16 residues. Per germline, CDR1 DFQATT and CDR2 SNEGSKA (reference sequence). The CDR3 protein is CSASSRTASGTDTQYF. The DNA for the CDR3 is TGCAGTGCTAGCTCTCGGACAGCATCTGGCACAGATACGCAGTATTTT.

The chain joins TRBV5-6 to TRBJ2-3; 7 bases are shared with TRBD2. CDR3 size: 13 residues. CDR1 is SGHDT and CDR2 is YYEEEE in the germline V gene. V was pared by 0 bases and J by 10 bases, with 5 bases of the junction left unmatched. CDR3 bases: TGTGCCAGCAGCTTGGTGGTAGGGAGGGCGCAGTATTTT. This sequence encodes CASSLVVGRAQYF.

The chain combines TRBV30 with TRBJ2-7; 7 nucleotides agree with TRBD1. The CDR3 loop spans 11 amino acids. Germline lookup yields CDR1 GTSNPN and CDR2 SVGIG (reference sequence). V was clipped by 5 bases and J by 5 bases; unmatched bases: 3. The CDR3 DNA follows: TGTGCCTGGGGACAGGCCGACGAGCAGTACTTC. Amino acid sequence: CAWGQADEQYF.

The CDR3 region has the DNA TGTGCCAGTAGTCGGGGGCATCAAGAGACCCAGTACTTC. Amino acid sequence: CASSRGHQETQYF. The chain uses TRBV19 and TRBJ2-5; D is perhaps TRBD1 or TRBD2 (6 bases each). The V gene lost 5 bases and the J gene lost 2 bases, with 9 bases spanning the gap. Germline CDR1 LNHDA, CDR2 SQIVND (reference sequence). The CDR3 covers 13 residues.

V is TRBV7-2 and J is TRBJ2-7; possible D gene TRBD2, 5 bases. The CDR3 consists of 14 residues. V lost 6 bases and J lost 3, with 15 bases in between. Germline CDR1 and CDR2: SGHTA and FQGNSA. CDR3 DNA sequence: TGTGCCAGCAGACCGAGGGTGGCCATCTACGAGCAGTACTTC. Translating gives CASRPRVAIYEQYF.

CDR3 in DNA: TGTGCCAGCAGCTCGACAGGGGCGGTGACTGAAGCTTTCTTT. This translates into CASSSTGAVTEAFF. The rearrangement uses TRBV7-9 and TRBJ1-1; 8 positions agree with TRBD1. Looked up from germline, CDR1 is SEHNR and CDR2 is FQNEAQ (reference sequence). The V and J ends lost 4 bases and 5 bases, in that order; junction bases with no gene match: 6. The CDR3 loop spans 14 amino acids.

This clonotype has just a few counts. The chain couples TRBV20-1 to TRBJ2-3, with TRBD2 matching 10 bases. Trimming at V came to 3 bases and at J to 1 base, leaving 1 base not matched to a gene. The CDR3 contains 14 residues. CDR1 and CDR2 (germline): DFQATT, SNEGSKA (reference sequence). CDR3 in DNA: TGCAGTGCTAGGCTAGCGGGGGGCACAGATACGCAGTATTTT. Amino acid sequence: CSARLAGGTDTQYF.

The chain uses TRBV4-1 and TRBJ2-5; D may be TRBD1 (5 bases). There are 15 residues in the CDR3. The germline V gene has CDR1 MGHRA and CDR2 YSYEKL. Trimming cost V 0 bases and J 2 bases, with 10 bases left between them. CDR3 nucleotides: TGCGCCAGCAGCCAAGATATCAGGGTTCAAGAGACCCAGTACTTC. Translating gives CASSQDIRVQETQYF.

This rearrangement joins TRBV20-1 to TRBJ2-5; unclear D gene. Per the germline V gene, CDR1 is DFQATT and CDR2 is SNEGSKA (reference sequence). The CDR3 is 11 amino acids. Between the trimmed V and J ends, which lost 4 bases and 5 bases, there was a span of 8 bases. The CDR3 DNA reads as TGCAGTGCTACCTACGGCGAGACCCAGTACTTC. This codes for CSATYGETQYF.

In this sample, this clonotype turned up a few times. The CDR3 coding sequence is TGTGCCTGGAGTGGGACGGGGCACGAGCAGTACTTC. The encoded protein is CAWSGTGHEQYF. The rearrangement links TRBV30 to TRBJ2-7; D tentatively fits TRBD1 or TRBD2 (5 bases each). The ends were cut back, 1 base at V and 5 bases at J, with 9 bases in the middle. CDR1 is GTSNPN, CDR2 SVGIG, per germline (reference sequence). The CDR3 has 12 amino acids.

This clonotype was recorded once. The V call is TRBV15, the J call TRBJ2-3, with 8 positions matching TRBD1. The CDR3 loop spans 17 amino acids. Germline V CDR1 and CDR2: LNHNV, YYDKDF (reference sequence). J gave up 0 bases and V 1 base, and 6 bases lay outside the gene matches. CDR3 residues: CATSRALTGASTDTQYF. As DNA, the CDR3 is TGTGCCACCAGCAGAGCCCTGACAGGGGCTAGCACAGATACGCAGTATTTT.

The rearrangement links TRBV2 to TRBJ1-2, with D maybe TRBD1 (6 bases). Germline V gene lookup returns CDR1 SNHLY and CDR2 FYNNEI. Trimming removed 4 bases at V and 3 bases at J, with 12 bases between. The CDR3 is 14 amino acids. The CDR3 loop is CASSGLQGYYGYTF. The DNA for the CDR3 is TGTGCCAGCAGTGGACTACAGGGTTACTATGGCTACACCTTC.

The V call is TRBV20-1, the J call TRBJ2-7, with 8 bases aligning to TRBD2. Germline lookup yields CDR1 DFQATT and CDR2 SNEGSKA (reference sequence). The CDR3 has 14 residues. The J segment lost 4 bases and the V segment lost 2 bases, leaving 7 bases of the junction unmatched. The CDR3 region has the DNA TGCAGTGCTAGACCAGCGGGGGAGCTATACGAGCAGTACTTC. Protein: CSARPAGELYEQYF.

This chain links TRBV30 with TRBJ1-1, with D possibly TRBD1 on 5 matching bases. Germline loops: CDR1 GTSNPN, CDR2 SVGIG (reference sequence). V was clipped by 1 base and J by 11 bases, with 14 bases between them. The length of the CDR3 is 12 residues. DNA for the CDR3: TGTGCCTGGAGTGCAGTGGGGCAGATGGCTTTCTTT. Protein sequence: CAWSAVGQMAFF.

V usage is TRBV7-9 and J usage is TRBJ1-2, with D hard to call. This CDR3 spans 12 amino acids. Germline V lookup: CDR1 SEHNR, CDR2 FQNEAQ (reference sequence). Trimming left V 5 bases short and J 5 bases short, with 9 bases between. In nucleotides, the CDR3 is TGTGCCAGCAGCCCTCAGGATTATGGCTACACCTTC. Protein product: CASSPQDYGYTF.

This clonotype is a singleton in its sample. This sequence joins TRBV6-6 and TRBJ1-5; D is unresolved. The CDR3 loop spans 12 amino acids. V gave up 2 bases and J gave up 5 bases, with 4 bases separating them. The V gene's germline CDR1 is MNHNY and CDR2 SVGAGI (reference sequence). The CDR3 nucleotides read TGTGCCAGCAGTTACCAGGATCAGCCCCAGCATTTT. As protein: CASSYQDQPQHF.

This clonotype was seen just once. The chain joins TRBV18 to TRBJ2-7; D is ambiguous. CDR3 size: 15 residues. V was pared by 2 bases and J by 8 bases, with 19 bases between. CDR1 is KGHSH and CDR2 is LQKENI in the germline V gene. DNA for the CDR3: TGTGCCAGCTCACCAGGGCTGGCAGAGCTTAGGCAGCAGTACTTC. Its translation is CASSPGLAELRQQYF.

In DNA form, the CDR3 reads TGTGCCAGTATAGGACCTAAAGCTTTCTTT. Its translation is CASIGPKAFF. The chain links TRBV6-5 to TRBJ1-1; D unresolved. Trimming took 9 bases from V and 9 from J, leaving 11 bases between them. This CDR3 is 10 amino acids long. CDR1 is MNHEY, CDR2 SVGAGI, per germline.

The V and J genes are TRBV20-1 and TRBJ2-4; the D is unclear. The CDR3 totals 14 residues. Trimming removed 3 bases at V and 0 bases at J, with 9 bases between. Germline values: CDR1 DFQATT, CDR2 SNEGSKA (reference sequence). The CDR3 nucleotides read TGCAGTGCTAGTTCAGAACTAGCCAAAAACATTCAGTACTTC. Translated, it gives CSASSELAKNIQYF.

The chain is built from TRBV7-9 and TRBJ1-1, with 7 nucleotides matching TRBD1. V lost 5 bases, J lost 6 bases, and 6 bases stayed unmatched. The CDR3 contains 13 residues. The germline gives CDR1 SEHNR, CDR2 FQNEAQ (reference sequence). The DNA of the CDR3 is TGTGCCAGCAGCGTCATCCAGGGGGCTGAAGCTTTCTTT. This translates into CASSVIQGAEAFF.